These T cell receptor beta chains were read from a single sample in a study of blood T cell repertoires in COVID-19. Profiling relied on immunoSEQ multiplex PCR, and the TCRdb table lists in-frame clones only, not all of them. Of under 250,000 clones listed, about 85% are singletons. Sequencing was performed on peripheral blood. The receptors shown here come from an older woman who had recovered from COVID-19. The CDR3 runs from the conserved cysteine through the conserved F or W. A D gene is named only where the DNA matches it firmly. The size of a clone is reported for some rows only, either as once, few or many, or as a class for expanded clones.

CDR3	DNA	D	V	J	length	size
CASSLWVGGNTGELFF	TGTGCCAGCAGTTTATGGGTGGGGGGGAACACCGGGGAGCTGTTTTTT	-	TRBV27	TRBJ2-2	16	-
CASSFGPAGETQYF	TGTGCCAGCAGCTTCGGCCCAGCGGGAGAGACCCAGTACTTC	-	TRBV11-2	TRBJ2-5	14	-
CASAPSKAGGNTGELFF	TGCGCCAGCGCCCCGTCGAAAGCGGGGGGGAACACCGGGGAGCTGTTTTTT	TRBD2	TRBV10-1	TRBJ2-2	17	-
CATSDLLLLRHPIYEQYF	TGTGCCACCAGTGATTTGCTACTTCTACGACATCCGATCTACGAGCAGTACTTC	-	TRBV24-1	TRBJ2-7	18	-
CASSPDQGTYGYTF	TGTGCCAGCAGCCCAGACCAGGGAACCTATGGCTACACCTTC	-	TRBV7-2	TRBJ1-2	14	once
CASSQVGRLAGGGEQFF	TGCGCCAGCAGCCAAGTAGGGCGTCTAGCCGGGGGTGGTGAGCAGTTCTTC	-	TRBV4-1	TRBJ2-1	17	-
CASSLRCLGGAKGNQPQHF	TGTGCCAGCAGCTTAAGGTGCTTGGGAGGGGCAAAGGGGAATCAGCCCCAGCATTTT	-	TRBV7-3	TRBJ1-5	19	-
CASSQGGHTYGYTF	TGCGCCAGCAGCCAAGGGGGACACACCTATGGCTACACCTTC	-	TRBV4-1	TRBJ1-2	14	-
CASSQDELAGARGGELFF	TGCGCCAGCAGCCAAGATGAACTAGCGGGGGCCCGGGGCGGGGAGCTGTTTTTT	TRBD2	TRBV4-3	TRBJ2-2	18	-
CASSLEGWSTEAFF	TGCGCCAGCAGCTTGGAGGGGTGGAGCACTGAAGCTTTCTTT	-	TRBV5-1	TRBJ1-1	14	-
CATSDPLRSTEAFF	TGTGCCACCAGTGATCCCCTAAGGAGCACTGAAGCTTTCTTT	-	TRBV24-1	TRBJ1-1	14	-
CASSHTYNEQFF	TGTGCCAGCAGCCATACTTACAATGAGCAGTTCTTC	-	TRBV7-9	TRBJ2-1	12	-
CATSAGSNQPQHF	TGTGCCACCAGTGCGGGAAGCAATCAGCCCCAGCATTTT	-	TRBV24-1	TRBJ1-5	13	-
CATSSGQGTGELFF	TGTGCCACCAGCAGTGGACAGGGAACCGGGGAGCTGTTTTTT	TRBD1	TRBV15	TRBJ2-2	14	once
CASSRGQGSEAFF	TGTGCCAGCAGCCGAGGACAGGGGAGTGAAGCTTTCTTT	TRBD1	TRBV11-2	TRBJ1-1	13	few
CASSIRPLLAGGNEQFF	TGTGCCAGCAGCATCCGACCTCTTCTAGCGGGGGGCAATGAGCAGTTCTTC	TRBD2	TRBV11-2	TRBJ2-1	17	-
CAISEATGGQNTEAFF	TGTGCCATCAGTGAAGCGACAGGGGGCCAGAACACTGAAGCTTTCTTT	TRBD1	TRBV10-3	TRBJ1-1	16	-
CASRKGTGGAANEKLFF	TGCGCCAGCAGGAAAGGGACAGGGGGCGCGGCTAATGAAAAACTGTTTTTT	TRBD1	TRBV5-1	TRBJ1-4	17	-
CASSLAGGPRYGYTF	TGTGCCAGCAGCTTGGCAGGGGGACCCCGCTATGGCTACACCTTC	TRBD1	TRBV5-4	TRBJ1-2	15	-
CASSLYGDSSYEQYF	TGTGCCAGCAGCTTGTATGGGGACTCCTCCTACGAGCAGTACTTC	-	TRBV5-5	TRBJ2-7	15	-
CASSSGGPPFDEQFF	TGCGCCAGCAGCAGCGGGGGGCCCCCCTTCGATGAGCAGTTCTTC	TRBD2	TRBV5-1	TRBJ2-1	15	-
CASSFRGDSSYEQYF	TGTGCCAGCTCCTTCAGGGGGGATAGCTCCTACGAGCAGTACTTC	-	TRBV2	TRBJ2-7	15	once
CALPRGRANYGYTF	TGTGCCTTGCCGCGGGGCCGTGCTAACTATGGCTACACCTTC	-	TRBV30	TRBJ1-2	14	once
CAISESTAGGFSYEQYF	TGTGCCATCAGTGAGTCGACAGCGGGGGGCTTCTCCTACGAGCAGTACTTC	TRBD2	TRBV10-3	TRBJ2-7	17	-
CASSDGSLNTEAFF	TGTGCCAGCAGTGACGGGTCGCTGAACACTGAAGCTTTCTTT	-	TRBV6-1	TRBJ1-1	14	-
CASSLRDRGGETQYF	TGTGCCAGCAGTCTCCGGGACAGGGGTGGGGAGACCCAGTACTTC	TRBD1	TRBV6-5	TRBJ2-5	15	-
CASNIQGANEQYF	TGCGCCAGCAACATACAGGGGGCCAACGAGCAGTACTTC	TRBD1	TRBV5-1	TRBJ2-7	13	-
CASRDSGNEKLFF	TGTGCCAGCAGGGACAGTGGTAATGAAAAACTGTTTTTT	-	TRBV2	TRBJ1-4	13	-
CASTLSGGNIQYF	TGTGCCAGCACCCTCAGCGGCGGAAACATTCAGTACTTC	-	TRBV12-3/TRBV12-4	TRBJ2-4	13	-
CASSLGGLDTGELFF	TGTGCCAGCAGCCTCGGGGGGCTGGACACCGGGGAGCTGTTTTTT	-	TRBV5-4	TRBJ2-2	15	-
CASSLVATGEQYF	TGTGCCAGCAGCTTGGTAGCCACGGGCGAGCAGTACTTC	-	TRBV7-9	TRBJ2-7	13	once
CASSKGRQRASNEQFF	TGTGCCAGCAGCAAAGGGCGGCAGCGAGCCTCCAATGAGCAGTTCTTC	-	TRBV21-1	TRBJ2-1	16	-
CATSRDFRPGTADTQYF	TGTGCCACCAGCAGAGATTTTCGCCCGGGGACTGCAGATACGCAGTATTTT	-	TRBV15	TRBJ2-3	17	-
CASSQDRREIPGGNTIYF	TGCGCCAGCAGCCAAGATCGGAGAGAGATCCCGGGTGGAAACACCATATATTTT	-	TRBV4-1	TRBJ1-3	18	-
CACSGGPSTDTQYF	TGTGCCTGCTCGGGGGGGCCGAGCACAGATACGCAGTATTTT	TRBD2	TRBV30	TRBJ2-3	14	once
CASSSQVGVGTDTQYF	TGTGCCAGCAGCTCCCAGGTTGGCGTCGGCACAGATACGCAGTATTTT	-	TRBV9	TRBJ2-3	16	-
CASSIQGDTEAFF	TGTGCCAGCAGTATTCAGGGGGACACTGAAGCTTTCTTT	TRBD1	TRBV7-3	TRBJ1-1	13	-
CASSPGTGGHYGYTF	TGTGCCAGCTCACCCGGGACAGGGGGCCATTATGGCTACACCTTC	TRBD1	TRBV18	TRBJ1-2	15	-
CASSENRDEQYF	TGTGCCAGCAGTGAAAATCGGGATGAGCAGTACTTC	-	TRBV6-1	TRBJ2-7	12	-
CASRHDRVGQPQHF	TGTGCCAGCAGGCACGACAGGGTGGGCCAGCCCCAGCATTTT	TRBD1	TRBV2	TRBJ1-5	14	-
CASRSSGFVEKLFF	TGTGCCAGCAGGAGCTCAGGGTTTGTTGAAAAACTGTTTTTT	-	TRBV6-5	TRBJ1-4	14	-
CASSLKRGPYEQYF	TGTGCCAGCAGCTTAAAGCGGGGCCCCTACGAGCAGTACTTC	TRBD2	TRBV13	TRBJ2-7	14	-
CGSTGVNEQFF	TGCGGATCAACAGGGGTCAATGAGCAGTTCTTC	TRBD1	TRBV20-1	TRBJ2-1	11	-
CASSSRRGPDTQYF	TGTGCCAGCAGCTCCCGTCGCGGCCCAGATACGCAGTATTTT	-	TRBV7-9	TRBJ2-3	14	-
CASGRGQAFF	TGTGCCAGCGGCAGGGGCCAAGCTTTCTTT	-	TRBV6-5	TRBJ1-1	10	-